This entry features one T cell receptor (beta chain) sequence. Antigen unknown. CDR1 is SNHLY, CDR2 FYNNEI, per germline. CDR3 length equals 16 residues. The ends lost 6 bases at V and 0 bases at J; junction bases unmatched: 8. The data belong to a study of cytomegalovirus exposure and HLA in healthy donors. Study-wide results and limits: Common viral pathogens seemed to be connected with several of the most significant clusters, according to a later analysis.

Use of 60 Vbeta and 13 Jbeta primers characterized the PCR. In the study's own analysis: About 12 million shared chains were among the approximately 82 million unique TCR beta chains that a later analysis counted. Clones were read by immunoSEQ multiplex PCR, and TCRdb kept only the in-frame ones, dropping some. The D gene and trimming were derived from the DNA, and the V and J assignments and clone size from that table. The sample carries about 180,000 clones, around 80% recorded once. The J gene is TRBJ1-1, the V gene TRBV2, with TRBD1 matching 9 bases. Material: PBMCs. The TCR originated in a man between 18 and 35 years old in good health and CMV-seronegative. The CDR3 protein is CASRVPGQGMNTEAFF. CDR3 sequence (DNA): TGTGCCAGCAGAGTCCCGGGACAGGGAATGAACACTGAAGCTTTCTTT.